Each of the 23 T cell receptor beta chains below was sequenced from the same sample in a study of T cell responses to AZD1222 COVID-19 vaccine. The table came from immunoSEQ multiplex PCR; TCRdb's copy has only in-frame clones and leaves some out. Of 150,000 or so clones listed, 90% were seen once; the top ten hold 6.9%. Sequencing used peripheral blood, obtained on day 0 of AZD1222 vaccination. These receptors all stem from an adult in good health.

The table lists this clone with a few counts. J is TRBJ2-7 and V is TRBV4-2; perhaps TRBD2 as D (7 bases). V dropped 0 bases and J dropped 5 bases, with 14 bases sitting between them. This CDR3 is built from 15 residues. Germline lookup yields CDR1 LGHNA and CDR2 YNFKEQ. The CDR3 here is CASSQDFGGPNEQYF. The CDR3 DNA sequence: TGTGCCAGCAGCCAAGACTTCGGGGGGCCTAACGAGCAGTACTTC.

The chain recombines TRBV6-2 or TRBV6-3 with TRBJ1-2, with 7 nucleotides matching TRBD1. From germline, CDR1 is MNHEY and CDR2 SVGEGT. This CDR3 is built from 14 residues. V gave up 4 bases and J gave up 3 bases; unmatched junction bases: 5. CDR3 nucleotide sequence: TGTGCCAGCAGTTTCGGGACAGTGCACTATGGCTACACCTTC. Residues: CASSFGTVHYGYTF.

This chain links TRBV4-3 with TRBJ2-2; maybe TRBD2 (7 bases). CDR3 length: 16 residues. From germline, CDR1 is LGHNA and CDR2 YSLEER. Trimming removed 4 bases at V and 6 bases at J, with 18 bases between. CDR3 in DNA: TGCGCCAGCAGCCCCGCCCTAGGGGGGGCTGCCGGGGAGCTGTTTTTT. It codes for CASSPALGGAAGELFF.

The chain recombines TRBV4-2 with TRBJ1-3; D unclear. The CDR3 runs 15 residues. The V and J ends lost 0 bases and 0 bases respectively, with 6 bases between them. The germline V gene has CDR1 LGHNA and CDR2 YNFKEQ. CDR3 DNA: TGTGCCAGCAGCCAAGATGATGGCTCTGGAAACACCATATATTTT. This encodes CASSQDDGSGNTIYF.

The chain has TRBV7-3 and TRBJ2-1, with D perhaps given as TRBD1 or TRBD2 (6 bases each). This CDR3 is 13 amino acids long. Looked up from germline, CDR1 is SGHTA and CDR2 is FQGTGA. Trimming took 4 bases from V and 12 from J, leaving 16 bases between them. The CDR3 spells CASSSSGAGRQFF. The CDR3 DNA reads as TGTGCCAGCAGCTCCTCGGGGGCGGGTCGGCAGTTCTTC.

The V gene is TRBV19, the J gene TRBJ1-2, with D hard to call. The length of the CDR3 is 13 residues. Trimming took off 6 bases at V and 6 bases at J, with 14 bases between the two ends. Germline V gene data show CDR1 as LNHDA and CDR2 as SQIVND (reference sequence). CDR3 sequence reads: CASRPPGRDGYTF. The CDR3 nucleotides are TGTGCCAGTAGACCCCCGGGGAGGGATGGCTACACCTTC.

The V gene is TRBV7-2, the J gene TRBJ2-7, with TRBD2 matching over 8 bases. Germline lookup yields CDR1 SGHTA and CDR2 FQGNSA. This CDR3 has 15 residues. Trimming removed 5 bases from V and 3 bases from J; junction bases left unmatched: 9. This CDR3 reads CASSPGPGTSYEQYF. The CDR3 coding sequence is TGTGCCAGCAGCCCAGGGCCCGGGACTAGCTACGAGCAGTACTTC.

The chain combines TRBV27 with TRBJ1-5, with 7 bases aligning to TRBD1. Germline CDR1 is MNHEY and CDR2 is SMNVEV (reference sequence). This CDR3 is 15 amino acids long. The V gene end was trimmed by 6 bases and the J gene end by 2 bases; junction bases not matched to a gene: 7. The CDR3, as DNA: TGTGCCAGCAGCCCGACAGGGTACGGCAATCAGCCCCAGCATTTT. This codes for CASSPTGYGNQPQHF.

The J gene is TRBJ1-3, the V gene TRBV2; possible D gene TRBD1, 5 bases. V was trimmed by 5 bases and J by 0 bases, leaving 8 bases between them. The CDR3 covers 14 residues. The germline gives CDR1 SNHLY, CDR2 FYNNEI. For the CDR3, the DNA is TGTGCCAGCAGTCAGGGCCCCTCTGGAAACACCATATATTTT. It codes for CASSQGPSGNTIYF.

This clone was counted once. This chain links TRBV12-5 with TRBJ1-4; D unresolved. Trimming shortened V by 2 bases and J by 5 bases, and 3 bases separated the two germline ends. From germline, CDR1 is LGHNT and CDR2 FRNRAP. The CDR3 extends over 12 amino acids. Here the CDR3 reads CASGLFNEKLFF. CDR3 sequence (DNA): TGTGCTAGTGGTTTGTTCAATGAAAAACTGTTTTTT. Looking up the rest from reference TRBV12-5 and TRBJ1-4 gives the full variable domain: DARVTQTPRHKVTEMGQEVTMRCQPILGHNTVFWYRQTMMQGLELLAYFRNRAPLDDSGMPKDRFSAEMPDATLATLKIQPSEPRDSAVYFCASGLFNEKLFFGSGTQLSVL.

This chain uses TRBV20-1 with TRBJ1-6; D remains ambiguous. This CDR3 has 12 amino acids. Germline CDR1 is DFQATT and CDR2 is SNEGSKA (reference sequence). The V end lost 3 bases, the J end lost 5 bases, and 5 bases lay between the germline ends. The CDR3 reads CSASGNNSPLHF. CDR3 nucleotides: TGCAGTGCTAGTGGGAATAATTCACCCCTCCACTTT.

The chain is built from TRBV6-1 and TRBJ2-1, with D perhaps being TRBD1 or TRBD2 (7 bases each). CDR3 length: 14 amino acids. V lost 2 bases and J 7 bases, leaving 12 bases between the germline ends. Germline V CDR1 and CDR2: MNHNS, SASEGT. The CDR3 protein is CASSERQGGNEQFF. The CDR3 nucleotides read TGTGCCAGCAGTGAACGTCAGGGGGGGAATGAGCAGTTCTTC.

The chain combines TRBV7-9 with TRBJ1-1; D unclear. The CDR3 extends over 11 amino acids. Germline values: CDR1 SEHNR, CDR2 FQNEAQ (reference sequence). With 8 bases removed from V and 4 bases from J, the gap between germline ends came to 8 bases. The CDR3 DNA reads TGTGCCAGCCGACCCGTCACTGAAGCTTTCTTT. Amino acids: CASRPVTEAFF. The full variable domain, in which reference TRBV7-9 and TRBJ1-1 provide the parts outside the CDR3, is DTGVSQNPRHKITKRGQNVTFRCDPISEHNRLYWYRQTLGQGPEFLTYFQNEAQLEKSRLLSDRFSAERPKGSFSTLEIQRTEQGDSAMYLCASRPVTEAFFGQGTRLTVV.

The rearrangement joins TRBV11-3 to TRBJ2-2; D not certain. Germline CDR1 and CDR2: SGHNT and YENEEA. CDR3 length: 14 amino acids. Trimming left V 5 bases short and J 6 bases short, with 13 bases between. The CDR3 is CASSGVATPGELFF. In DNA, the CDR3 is TGTGCCAGCAGCGGAGTGGCTACCCCCGGGGAGCTGTTTTTT.

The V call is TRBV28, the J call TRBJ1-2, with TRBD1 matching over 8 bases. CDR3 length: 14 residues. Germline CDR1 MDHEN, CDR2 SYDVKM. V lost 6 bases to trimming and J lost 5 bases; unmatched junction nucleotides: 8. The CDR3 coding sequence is TGTGCCAGCAGCTTTGGACAGGGCCCATATGGCTACACCTTC. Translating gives CASSFGQGPYGYTF.

This chain's CDR3 is CASSPGGGSYNEQFF. The CDR3 DNA follows: TGTGCCAGCTCACCGGGCGGGGGCTCCTACAATGAGCAGTTCTTC. The genes are TRBV18 and TRBJ2-1; 7 bases fit TRBD2. The CDR3 is 15 residues long. Trimming at V came to 3 bases and at J to 0 bases, leaving 2 bases not matched to a gene. CDR1 is KGHSH and CDR2 is LQKENI in the germline V gene.

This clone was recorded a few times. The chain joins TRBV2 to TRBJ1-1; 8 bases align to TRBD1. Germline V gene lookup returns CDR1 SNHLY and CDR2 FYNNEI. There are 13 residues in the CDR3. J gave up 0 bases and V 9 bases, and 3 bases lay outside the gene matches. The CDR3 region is CARGQALNTEAFF. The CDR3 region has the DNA TGTGCCAGGGGACAGGCTTTGAACACTGAAGCTTTCTTT. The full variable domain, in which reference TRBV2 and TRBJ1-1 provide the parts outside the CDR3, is EPEVTQTPSHQVTQMGQEVILRCVPISNHLYFYWYRQILGQKVEFLVSFYNNEISEKSEIFDDQFSVERPDGSNFTLKIRSTKLEDSAMYFCARGQALNTEAFFGQGTRLTVV.

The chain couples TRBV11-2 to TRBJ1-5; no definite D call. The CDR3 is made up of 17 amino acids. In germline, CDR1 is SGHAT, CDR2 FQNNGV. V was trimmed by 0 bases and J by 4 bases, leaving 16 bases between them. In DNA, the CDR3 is TGTGCCAGCAGCTTAGAGATTGGGCAGGTGGTAAATCAGCCCCAGCATTTT. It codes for CASSLEIGQVVNQPQHF.

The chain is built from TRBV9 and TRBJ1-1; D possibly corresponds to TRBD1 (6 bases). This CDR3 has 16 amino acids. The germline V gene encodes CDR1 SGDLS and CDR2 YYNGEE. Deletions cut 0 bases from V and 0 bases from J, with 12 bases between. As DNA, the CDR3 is TGTGCCAGCAGCGTAGACGGGGGGCTCATGAACACTGAAGCTTTCTTT. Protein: CASSVDGGLMNTEAFF.

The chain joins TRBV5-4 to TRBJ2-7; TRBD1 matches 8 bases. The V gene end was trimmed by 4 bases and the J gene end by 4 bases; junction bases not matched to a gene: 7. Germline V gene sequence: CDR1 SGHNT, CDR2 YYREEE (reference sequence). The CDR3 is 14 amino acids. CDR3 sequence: CASSPGTGLYEQYF. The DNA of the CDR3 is TGTGCCAGCAGCCCCGGGACAGGTCTGTACGAGCAGTACTTC.

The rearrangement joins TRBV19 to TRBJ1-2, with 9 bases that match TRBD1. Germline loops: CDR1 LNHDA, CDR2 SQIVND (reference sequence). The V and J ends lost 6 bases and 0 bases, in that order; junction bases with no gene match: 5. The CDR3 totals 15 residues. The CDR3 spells CASSTGQGSNYGYTF. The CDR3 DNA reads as TGTGCCAGTAGCACCGGACAGGGGTCTAACTATGGCTACACCTTC.

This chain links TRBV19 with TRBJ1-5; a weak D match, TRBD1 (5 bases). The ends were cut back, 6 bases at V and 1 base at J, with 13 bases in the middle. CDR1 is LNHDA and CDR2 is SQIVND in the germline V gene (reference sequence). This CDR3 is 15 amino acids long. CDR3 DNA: TGTGCCAGTAGGACAGTGTCGGGAAGCAATCAGCCCCAGCATTTT. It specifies CASRTVSGSNQPQHF.

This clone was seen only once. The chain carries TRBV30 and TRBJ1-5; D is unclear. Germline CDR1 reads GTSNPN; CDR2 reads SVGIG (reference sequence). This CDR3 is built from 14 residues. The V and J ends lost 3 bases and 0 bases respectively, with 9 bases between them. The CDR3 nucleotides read TGTGCCTGGAGCCGAGGAAATAGCAATCAGCCCCAGCATTTT. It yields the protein CAWSRGNSNQPQHF.